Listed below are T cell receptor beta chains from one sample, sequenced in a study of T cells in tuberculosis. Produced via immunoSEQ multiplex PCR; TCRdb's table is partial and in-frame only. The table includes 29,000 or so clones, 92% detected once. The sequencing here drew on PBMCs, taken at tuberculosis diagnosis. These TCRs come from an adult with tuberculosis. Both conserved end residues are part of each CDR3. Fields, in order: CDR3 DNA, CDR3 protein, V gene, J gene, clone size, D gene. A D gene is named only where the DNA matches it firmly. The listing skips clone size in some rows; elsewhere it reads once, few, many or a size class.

CDR3 DNA: TGCGCCAGCAGCCCGGGACAGATCACCTACGAGCAGTACTTC; CDR3 protein: CASSPGQITYEQYF; V gene: TRBV5-1; J gene: TRBJ2-7; clone size: .; D gene: TRBD1
CDR3 DNA: TGTGCCACCACGCCGGGACAGGGAGGTGGCTACACCTTC; CDR3 protein: CATTPGQGGGYTF; V gene: TRBV19; J gene: TRBJ1-2; clone size: once; D gene: TRBD1
CDR3 DNA: TGTGCTAGTGGTTTGGTTGCGGGCGCTGAAGCTTTCTTT; CDR3 protein: CASGLVAGAEAFF; V gene: TRBV12-5; J gene: TRBJ1-1; clone size: .; D gene: .
CDR3 DNA: TGTGCCATACTAGAGCGGGATTCGTACGAGCAGTACTTC; CDR3 protein: CAILERDSYEQYF; V gene: TRBV2; J gene: TRBJ2-7; clone size: .; D gene: TRBD2
CDR3 DNA: TGTGCCAGCAGCTTGTCAGGTTCCTCTAGCACAGATACGCAGTATTTT; CDR3 protein: CASSLSGSSSTDTQYF; V gene: TRBV5-8; J gene: TRBJ2-3; clone size: once; D gene: .
CDR3 DNA: TGTGCCAGCTCACCACTAAGAGGGGGCACTTACGAGCAGTACTTC; CDR3 protein: CASSPLRGGTYEQYF; V gene: TRBV18; J gene: TRBJ2-7; clone size: .; D gene: TRBD1
CDR3 DNA: TGTGCCAGCAGCTTAGCGTCTGCGGGAGCGGACGAGCAGTACTTC; CDR3 protein: CASSLASAGADEQYF; V gene: TRBV7-9; J gene: TRBJ2-7; clone size: .; D gene: TRBD2
CDR3 DNA: TGTGCCTGGAGGGGGGGACTAGCGAATCCCCACGAGCAGTACTTC; CDR3 protein: CAWRGGLANPHEQYF; V gene: TRBV30; J gene: TRBJ2-7; clone size: .; D gene: TRBD2
CDR3 DNA: TGTGCCAGCAGCCTCACCCTACAGGGCTCTAGCACAGATACGCAGTATTTT; CDR3 protein: CASSLTLQGSSTDTQYF; V gene: TRBV28; J gene: TRBJ2-3; clone size: .; D gene: .
CDR3 DNA: TGTGCCAGCAGTGCCGGGACAGGGAACACTGAAGCTTTCTTT; CDR3 protein: CASSAGTGNTEAFF; V gene: TRBV27; J gene: TRBJ1-1; clone size: .; D gene: TRBD1
CDR3 DNA: TGCGCCAGCAGCCAAGAAGCCGCGCCGTACACTGAAGCTTTCTTT; CDR3 protein: CASSQEAAPYTEAFF; V gene: TRBV4-3; J gene: TRBJ1-1; clone size: .; D gene: .
CDR3 DNA: TGTGCCAGCAGCTTACTCAAGGCAGGCCTATCACCCCTCCACTTT; CDR3 protein: CASSLLKAGLSPLHF; V gene: TRBV6-5; J gene: TRBJ1-6; clone size: .; D gene: .
CDR3 DNA: TGTGCCACTATCAGAGGGGACTCAGACACTGAAGCTTTCTTT; CDR3 protein: CATIRGDSDTEAFF; V gene: TRBV15; J gene: TRBJ1-1; clone size: few; D gene: .
CDR3 DNA: TGTGCCAGCAGGGAGTACGATGAGCAGTTCTTC; CDR3 protein: CASREYDEQFF; V gene: TRBV2; J gene: TRBJ2-1; clone size: .; D gene: .
CDR3 DNA: TGTGCCAGCAGCTTAAGACAGGGGGTGGATCAGCCCCAGCATTTT; CDR3 protein: CASSLRQGVDQPQHF; V gene: TRBV5-6; J gene: TRBJ1-5; clone size: .; D gene: TRBD1
CDR3 DNA: TGTGCCTGGAGTTTGGGGCTAGCGGGACGGGAGCAGTTCTTC; CDR3 protein: CAWSLGLAGREQFF; V gene: TRBV30; J gene: TRBJ2-1; clone size: .; D gene: TRBD2
CDR3 DNA: TGTGCCAGCAGTCCTGACAGGGGGCAGGATGAAGCTTTCTTT; CDR3 protein: CASSPDRGQDEAFF; V gene: TRBV6-5; J gene: TRBJ1-1; clone size: .; D gene: TRBD1
CDR3 DNA: TGTGCCAGCAGCCCCACAGGGGTCTCCTACGAGCAGTACTTC; CDR3 protein: CASSPTGVSYEQYF; V gene: TRBV28; J gene: TRBJ2-7; clone size: .; D gene: TRBD1
CDR3 DNA: TGTGCCAGTAGTAGGGGACGGGACAGGACCTACGAGCAGTACTTC; CDR3 protein: CASSRGRDRTYEQYF; V gene: TRBV19; J gene: TRBJ2-7; clone size: .; D gene: TRBD1
CDR3 DNA: TGTGCCAGCAGCCAAGGGACAGGGAGTGTCAACGAGCAGTACTTC; CDR3 protein: CASSQGTGSVNEQYF; V gene: TRBV4-2; J gene: TRBJ2-7; clone size: .; D gene: TRBD1
CDR3 DNA: TGTGCCAGCAGTTTTGAGAGGGGGGAAAAACTGTTTTTT; CDR3 protein: CASSFERGEKLFF; V gene: TRBV27; J gene: TRBJ1-4; clone size: .; D gene: .
CDR3 DNA: TGTGCCACCAGCAGGGCGGGTTCGGGGTTTTACGAGCAGTACTTC; CDR3 protein: CATSRAGSGFYEQYF; V gene: TRBV15; J gene: TRBJ2-7; clone size: .; D gene: .
CDR3 DNA: TGCGCCAGCAGCCAATTTAGACAGGGGTATGGTGAAGCTTTCTTT; CDR3 protein: CASSQFRQGYGEAFF; V gene: TRBV4-3; J gene: TRBJ1-1; clone size: .; D gene: TRBD1
CDR3 DNA: TGTGCCAGCAGTTTTGCCATAGCGGGGGGCACCGGGGAGCTGTTTTTT; CDR3 protein: CASSFAIAGGTGELFF; V gene: TRBV27; J gene: TRBJ2-2; clone size: .; D gene: TRBD2
CDR3 DNA: TGTGCCAGCAGCCCAGGCCTTGGCGAGCAGTACTTC; CDR3 protein: CASSPGLGEQYF; V gene: TRBV6-5; J gene: TRBJ2-7; clone size: .; D gene: .
CDR3 DNA: TGCGCCAGCAGCCAAGATCGGGAGGAACACTCTGGGGCCAACGTCCTGACTTTC; CDR3 protein: CASSQDREEHSGANVLTF; V gene: TRBV4-3; J gene: TRBJ2-6; clone size: .; D gene: TRBD2
CDR3 DNA: TGTGCCAGCAGCCCGGGACAGGGAAACACCATATATTTT; CDR3 protein: CASSPGQGNTIYF; V gene: TRBV9; J gene: TRBJ1-3; clone size: .; D gene: TRBD1
CDR3 DNA: TGTGCCAGCTCACCAGGACAGGGGGCGCCGGCCTATGGCTACACCTTC; CDR3 protein: CASSPGQGAPAYGYTF; V gene: TRBV18; J gene: TRBJ1-2; clone size: .; D gene: TRBD1
CDR3 DNA: TGTGCCAGCTCACCACCGGGAGGGCCCGAGCAGTACTTC; CDR3 protein: CASSPPGGPEQYF; V gene: TRBV18; J gene: TRBJ2-7; clone size: .; D gene: TRBD2
CDR3 DNA: TGTGCCAGCAGTTCCCACGGTACCCCTAATTCGTACGAGCAGTACTTC; CDR3 protein: CASSSHGTPNSYEQYF; V gene: TRBV27; J gene: TRBJ2-7; clone size: .; D gene: .
CDR3 DNA: TGTGCCAGCAGCTTACAGGACAGGGGGAGGACTAATGAAAAACTGTTTTTT; CDR3 protein: CASSLQDRGRTNEKLFF; V gene: TRBV7-2; J gene: TRBJ1-4; clone size: .; D gene: TRBD1
CDR3 DNA: TGTGCCAGCAGTTTATGGACGGGAACAGCCAGTAATGAAAAACTGTTTTTT; CDR3 protein: CASSLWTGTASNEKLFF; V gene: TRBV28; J gene: TRBJ1-4; clone size: .; D gene: .
CDR3 DNA: TGTGCCAGCAGCTTGGCGGTACAGGGAGTCACTGAAGCTTTCTTT; CDR3 protein: CASSLAVQGVTEAFF; V gene: TRBV11-1; J gene: TRBJ1-1; clone size: once; D gene: .
CDR3 DNA: TGTGCCAGCAGTACAGGTCCGGAGAACTATGGCTACACCTTC; CDR3 protein: CASSTGPENYGYTF; V gene: TRBV7-8; J gene: TRBJ1-2; clone size: .; D gene: .
CDR3 DNA: TGCGCCAGCAGCTTCGCTACTAGCGGGGGGGCAACAGATACGCAGTATTTT; CDR3 protein: CASSFATSGGATDTQYF; V gene: TRBV5-1; J gene: TRBJ2-3; clone size: .; D gene: TRBD2
CDR3 DNA: TGTGCCAGCACCCTTTCTGAGACAACCTACGAGCAGTACTTC; CDR3 protein: CASTLSETTYEQYF; V gene: TRBV5-8; J gene: TRBJ2-7; clone size: .; D gene: .
CDR3 DNA: TGTGCCAGCTCTACCCGCACGGGTCAGGGCACTGAAGCTTTCTTT; CDR3 protein: CASSTRTGQGTEAFF; V gene: TRBV18; J gene: TRBJ1-1; clone size: .; D gene: .
CDR3 DNA: TGTGCCAGCAGCTTACAACAGGGGGCGAACTATGGCTACACCTTC; CDR3 protein: CASSLQQGANYGYTF; V gene: TRBV5-4; J gene: TRBJ1-2; clone size: .; D gene: TRBD1
CDR3 DNA: TGTGCCAGCAGCTTAGTAGTGTTCGCGGACACTGAAGCTTTCTTT; CDR3 protein: CASSLVVFADTEAFF; V gene: TRBV7-6; J gene: TRBJ1-1; clone size: once; D gene: .
CDR3 DNA: TGCAGCGTTATGGACAGGGGCCTCTACGAGCAGTACTTC; CDR3 protein: CSVMDRGLYEQYF; V gene: TRBV29-1; J gene: TRBJ2-7; clone size: .; D gene: TRBD1
CDR3 DNA: TGTGCCAGCAGGGGGGCCTCGGCTAGCCAAGAGACCCAGTACTTC; CDR3 protein: CASRGASASQETQYF; V gene: TRBV27; J gene: TRBJ2-5; clone size: .; D gene: .
CDR3 DNA: TGTGCCAGCACCTCGTACAATGAGCAGTTCTTC; CDR3 protein: CASTSYNEQFF; V gene: TRBV6-5; J gene: TRBJ2-1; clone size: .; D gene: .
CDR3 DNA: TGTGCCAGCAGACGGGGGGGCGAAGATACGCAGTATTTT; CDR3 protein: CASRRGGEDTQYF; V gene: TRBV6-5; J gene: TRBJ2-3; clone size: few; D gene: TRBD2
CDR3 DNA: TGTGCCAGCTCACCAGACAGGGCACTGCCTACTGAAGCTTTCTTT; CDR3 protein: CASSPDRALPTEAFF; V gene: TRBV18; J gene: TRBJ1-1; clone size: .; D gene: TRBD1
CDR3 DNA: TGCGCCAGCAGCCAAGATATAGGACAGGGCCCCTACGAGCAGTACTTC; CDR3 protein: CASSQDIGQGPYEQYF; V gene: TRBV5-1; J gene: TRBJ2-7; clone size: .; D gene: TRBD1
CDR3 DNA: TGTGCCAGCAGCCATGGACTAGCGGGGGGAATGGACGAGCAGTACTTC; CDR3 protein: CASSHGLAGGMDEQYF; V gene: TRBV7-2; J gene: TRBJ2-7; clone size: .; D gene: TRBD2
CDR3 DNA: TGTGCCAACAGACGGACAGGGAACTATGGCTACACCTTC; CDR3 protein: CANRRTGNYGYTF; V gene: TRBV27; J gene: TRBJ1-2; clone size: .; D gene: TRBD1
CDR3 DNA: TGTGCCAGCAGCCGGACTAGCGGGAGGGATACGCAGTATTTT; CDR3 protein: CASSRTSGRDTQYF; V gene: TRBV5-4; J gene: TRBJ2-3; clone size: .; D gene: TRBD2
CDR3 DNA: TGTGCCAGAAGCCCCCTATCCAACAATGAGCAGTTCTTC; CDR3 protein: CARSPLSNNEQFF; V gene: TRBV5-3; J gene: TRBJ2-1; clone size: .; D gene: .
CDR3 DNA: TGTGCCAGCAGCTTAACCGGACAGGCCTACAATGAGCAGTTCTTC; CDR3 protein: CASSLTGQAYNEQFF; V gene: TRBV7-3; J gene: TRBJ2-1; clone size: few; D gene: TRBD1
CDR3 DNA: TGTGCCAGCAGCTTAGGACTAGACTACGAGCAGTACTTC; CDR3 protein: CASSLGLDYEQYF; V gene: TRBV11-2; J gene: TRBJ2-7; clone size: .; D gene: .
CDR3 DNA: TGTGCCAGCAGCGCCGGGTCTGGAAACACCATATATTTT; CDR3 protein: CASSAGSGNTIYF; V gene: TRBV9; J gene: TRBJ1-3; clone size: .; D gene: .
CDR3 DNA: TGTGCCAGCAGTGGCCGACTAGCGGGATACCCGAGCTCCTACAATGAGCAGTTCTTC; CDR3 protein: CASSGRLAGYPSSYNEQFF; V gene: TRBV2; J gene: TRBJ2-1; clone size: .; D gene: TRBD2
CDR3 DNA: TGTGCCAGCAGTGACAGGGGGCTCGCCTACGAGCAGTACTTC; CDR3 protein: CASSDRGLAYEQYF; V gene: TRBV6-6; J gene: TRBJ2-7; clone size: .; D gene: TRBD1
CDR3 DNA: TGTGCCAGCAGCTTCGTGGGGGACAGGGGATTTGCATTCTACAATGAGCAGTTCTTC; CDR3 protein: CASSFVGDRGFAFYNEQFF; V gene: TRBV11-3; J gene: TRBJ2-1; clone size: once; D gene: TRBD1